This TCR beta chain was identified during a study of T cell changes during pregnancy in multiple sclerosis. Produced via immunoSEQ multiplex PCR; TCRdb's table is partial and in-frame only. The profile covers 30,000 to 35,000 clones, with about nine tenths appearing a single time and 9.7% taken by the ten largest. The specimen comprised CD8+ T cells from peripheral blood mononuclear cells, sampled in the first trimester of pregnancy. The receptor was derived from a female donor with multiple sclerosis, enrolled in a pregnancy study.

CDR3 sequence (DNA): TGTGCCAGCAGTTCCAAGCAACAGGACACCGGGGAGCTGTTTTTT. This codes for CASSSKQQDTGELFF. The chain combines TRBV27 with TRBJ2-2; possible D gene TRBD1, 5 bases. In germline, CDR1 is MNHEY, CDR2 SMNVEV (reference sequence). The CDR3 length is 15 residues. V was cut by 4 bases and J by 3 bases, with 12 bases left in between.